One and the same sample provided the 29 T cell receptor beta chains below, sequenced in a study of cytomegalovirus exposure and HLA in healthy donors. The repertoire was sequenced with immunoSEQ multiplex PCR; TCRdb's copy has only in-frame clones and lacks some. The sample holds over 150,000 clones, approximately 80% seen once. The sequenced sample was PBMCs. Every receptor here comes from a woman aged 30 to 39 in good health and CMV-seropositive.

The rearrangement uses TRBV6-5 and TRBJ1-1; D is ambiguous. Germline assignment: CDR1 MNHEY and CDR2 SVGAGI. Between the trimmed V and J ends, which lost 6 bases and 7 bases, there was a span of 18 bases. This CDR3 is built from 14 residues. The CDR3 bases are TGTGCCAGCAGCCTCGGTGGACCGGGAGGTGAAGCTTTCTTT. Translation: CASSLGGPGGEAFF.

This clone has a single count. The J gene is TRBJ1-1, the V gene TRBV5-1, with D unresolved. This CDR3 region has 15 residues. Trimming removed 2 bases at V and 7 bases at J, with 18 bases between. From germline, CDR1 is SGHRS and CDR2 YFSETQ. CDR3 nucleotide sequence: TGCGCCAGCAGCTTATCCCTCCCTAGGACTGGTGAAGCTTTCTTT. Translating gives CASSLSLPRTGEAFF.

In its sample, this clone was seen a few times. This sequence joins TRBV19 and TRBJ1-2; TRBD1 is a possible D gene (6 bases). Trimming shortened V by 3 bases and J by 2 bases, and 13 bases separated the two germline ends. Germline CDR1 reads LNHDA; CDR2 reads SQIVND (reference sequence). This CDR3 has 15 residues. The chain's CDR3 is CASSIEQGDNYGYTF. CDR3 DNA sequence: TGTGCCAGTAGTATTGAACAGGGAGACAACTATGGCTACACCTTC.

The rearrangement joins TRBV5-6 to TRBJ1-2; D unclear. Germline-derived CDR1 and CDR2 are SGHDT and YYEEEE. This CDR3 comprises 12 residues. Trimming cost V 1 base and J 8 bases, with 9 bases left between them. The CDR3 is CASSLQLRGYTF. The DNA for the CDR3 is TGTGCCAGCAGCTTGCAACTTCGGGGCTACACCTTC.

The rearrangement uses TRBV6-5 and TRBJ1-1; D unresolved. The CDR3 sequence is 13 residues long. Trimming took 6 bases from V and 4 from J, leaving 12 bases between them. The germline V gene has CDR1 MNHEY and CDR2 SVGAGI. The DNA of the CDR3 is TGTGCCAGCAGGGGCAGGAAAGGCACTGAAGCTTTCTTT. This translates into CASRGRKGTEAFF.

J is TRBJ1-2 and V is TRBV11-1, with 8 bases aligning to TRBD1. The V segment lost 5 bases and the J segment 6 bases; nucleotides outside the gene matches: 14. The CDR3 has 16 amino acids. From germline, CDR1 is SGHAT and CDR2 FQDESV (reference sequence). For the CDR3, the DNA is TGTGCCAGCAGCGCCGTACCTACAGGGGGGGAGCATGGCTACACCTTC. Translated, it gives CASSAVPTGGEHGYTF. Looking up the rest from reference TRBV11-1 and TRBJ1-2 gives the full variable domain: EAEVAQSPRYKITEKSQAVAFWCDPISGHATLYWYRQILGQGPELLVQFQDESVVDDSQLPKDRFSAERLKGVDSTLKIQPAELGDSAMYLCASSAVPTGGEHGYTFGSGTRLTVV.

This chain connects TRBV25-1 to TRBJ1-4; D is ambiguous. V lost 5 bases and J lost 0, with 13 bases in between. The CDR3 extends over 16 amino acids. From germline, CDR1 is MGHDK and CDR2 SYGVNS. The CDR3 region is CASSQSQLPTNEKLFF. CDR3 bases: TGTGCCAGCAGTCAGTCCCAATTACCAACTAATGAAAAACTGTTTTTT.

CDR3 sequence: CASSYRREATEAFF. CDR3 nucleotides: TGTGCCAGCAGTTACCGACGGGAGGCCACTGAAGCTTTCTTT. The chain couples TRBV6-6 to TRBJ1-1; D gene uncertain. Trimming stripped 2 bases from V and 4 bases from J, with 11 bases between. The germline V gene encodes CDR1 MNHNY and CDR2 SVGAGI (reference sequence). This CDR3 comprises 14 residues.

The V and J genes are TRBV4-1 and TRBJ2-5, with TRBD2 matching over 7 bases. The ends lost 6 bases at V and 5 bases at J; junction bases unmatched: 12. Germline values: CDR1 MGHRA, CDR2 YSYEKL. There are 15 residues in the CDR3. CDR3 protein: CASSQQVRGGETQYF. The CDR3 DNA is TGCGCCAGCAGTCAGCAAGTGAGGGGAGGGGAGACCCAGTACTTC.

This chain links TRBV29-1 with TRBJ2-3; the D gene is possibly TRBD2 (5 bases). Germline CDR1 is SQVTM and CDR2 is ANQGSEA. This CDR3 contains 14 residues. V gave up 7 bases and J gave up 4 bases, with 18 bases separating them. CDR3 in DNA: TGCAGCGCTTGGGGTGGGGAGCCCCCAGATACGCAGTATTTT. Its protein product is CSAWGGEPPDTQYF.

The V gene is TRBV18, the J gene TRBJ1-1, with no clear D. The germline gives CDR1 KGHSH, CDR2 LQKENI. This CDR3 spans 12 amino acids. Trimming took off 4 bases at V and 3 bases at J, with 6 bases between the two ends. The CDR3 coding sequence is TGTGCCAGCTCACACTCCGACACTGAAGCTTTCTTT. Translated, it gives CASSHSDTEAFF.

This chain joins TRBV7-8 and TRBJ1-5; 8 bases line up with TRBD1. Trimming at V came to 6 bases and at J to 5 bases, leaving 6 bases not matched to a gene. This CDR3 is built from 14 residues. The germline gives CDR1 SGHVS, CDR2 FQNEAQ. The CDR3 bases are TGTGCCAGCAGTTCCGACAGGGGTTATCAGCCCCAGCATTTT. It codes for CASSSDRGYQPQHF.

This rearrangement joins TRBV6-1 to TRBJ1-1; TRBD1 might be the D (5 bases). CDR3 length equals 13 residues. Germline V CDR1 and CDR2: MNHNS, SASEGT. Trimming removed 4 bases at V and 9 bases at J, with 15 bases between. CDR3 sequence reads: CASSVEGATQAFF. CDR3 nucleotide sequence: TGTGCCAGCAGTGTTGAAGGGGCGACGCAAGCTTTCTTT.

The chain carries TRBV19 and TRBJ1-1; no definite D call. The CDR3 sequence is 14 residues long. The V gene lost 7 bases and the J gene lost 4 bases, with 16 bases spanning the gap. Germline CDR1 is LNHDA and CDR2 is SQIVND (reference sequence). The CDR3, as DNA: TGTGCCAGTAAATCCTCGGTGTTTAGCACTGAAGCTTTCTTT. The encoded protein is CASKSSVFSTEAFF. The whole variable domain, filled in from reference TRBV19 and TRBJ1-1, reads DGGITQSPKYLFRKEGQNVTLSCEQNLNHDAMYWYRQDPGQGLRLIYYSQIVNDFQKGDIAEGYSVSREKKESFPLTVTSAQKNPTAFYLCASKSSVFSTEAFFGQGTRLTVV.

The chain recombines TRBV28 with TRBJ1-2; TRBD1 might be the D (6 bases). Per germline, CDR1 MDHEN and CDR2 SYDVKM. The CDR3 sequence is 14 residues long. The V end lost 6 bases, the J end lost 8 bases, and 19 bases lay between the germline ends. DNA of the CDR3: TGTGCCAGCAGAGAAACGCATCAGGGACACGGCTACACCTTC. Translated: CASRETHQGHGYTF.

This clone came up once. The chain links TRBV18 to TRBJ2-5; maybe TRBD2 (6 bases). Trimming pared 0 bases from V and 7 bases from J, leaving 18 bases between. The CDR3 is made up of 16 amino acids. CDR1 KGHSH and CDR2 LQKENI come from the germline V gene. CDR3 amino acids: CASSPPVEGLVGTQYF. CDR3 sequence (DNA): TGTGCCAGCTCACCACCGGTGGAGGGCCTAGTTGGGACCCAGTACTTC.

The rearrangement links TRBV6-6 to TRBJ1-4, with a possible D match to TRBD1 (5 bases). V was shortened by 6 bases and J by 6 bases, with 11 bases between the two germline ends. There are 13 residues in the CDR3. Germline V gives CDR1 MNHNY, CDR2 SVGAGI (reference sequence). CDR3 loop: CASSLGVYEKLFF. In DNA, the CDR3 is TGTGCCAGCAGCCTAGGGGTTTATGAAAAACTGTTTTTT.

This clone was picked up one time. This rearrangement joins TRBV7-9 to TRBJ2-7; 8 bases agree with TRBD1. CDR1 and CDR2 (germline): SEHNR, FQNEAQ (reference sequence). The CDR3 is 18 residues long. V was clipped by 0 bases and J by 0 bases; unmatched bases: 10. The CDR3 DNA reads TGTGCCAGCAGCTTAGCGTGGGAAAGGACAGGGAGCTCCTACGAGCAGTACTTC. Its protein is CASSLAWERTGSSYEQYF.

The chain uses TRBV18 and TRBJ2-7; D is perhaps TRBD1 (6 bases). The length of the CDR3 is 15 residues. Germline V CDR1 and CDR2: KGHSH, LQKENI. Trimming took off 2 bases at V and 2 bases at J, with 13 bases between the two ends. The CDR3 DNA reads TGTGCCAGCTCACCAGGGACACAAGCCACCTACGAGCAGTACTTC. It translates to CASSPGTQATYEQYF.

This sequence joins TRBV12-5 and TRBJ1-5; D gene uncertain. Trimming took 2 bases from V and 4 from J, leaving 15 bases between them. The length of the CDR3 is 16 residues. Germline V gene sequence: CDR1 LGHNT, CDR2 FRNRAP. CDR3 nucleotide sequence: TGTGCTAGTGGTTTGTTCTCCCCGTCCGGTAATCAGCCCCAGCATTTT. This sequence encodes CASGLFSPSGNQPQHF.

This chain joins TRBV29-1 and TRBJ2-3; 9 bases fit TRBD1. CDR1 and CDR2 (germline): SQVTM, ANQGSEA. The CDR3 extends over 13 amino acids. V gave up 6 bases and J gave up 3 bases; unmatched junction bases: 4. This CDR3 reads CSVQGQGTDTQYF. DNA of the CDR3: TGCAGCGTCCAAGGACAGGGGACAGATACGCAGTATTTT.

The chain has TRBV5-4 and TRBJ1-2; unclear D gene. Germline loops: CDR1 SGHNT, CDR2 YYREEE (reference sequence). V lost 0 bases, J lost 4 bases, and 16 bases lay in between. This CDR3 comprises 16 residues. The CDR3 DNA reads TGTGCCAGCAGCTTGGAAGGGAACAGCGGATTCTATGGCTACACCTTC. Amino acids: CASSLEGNSGFYGYTF.

This clone was counted a few times. The chain has TRBV15 and TRBJ1-1, with 9 bases that match TRBD1. This CDR3 has 14 amino acids. With V trimmed by 0 bases and J by 8 bases, 4 bases remained unmatched. Germline V gene lookup returns CDR1 LNHNV and CDR2 YYDKDF (reference sequence). CDR3: CATSRDLGQGEAFF. The CDR3 coding sequence is TGTGCCACCAGCAGAGATCTGGGACAGGGCGAAGCTTTCTTT. Complete variable domain (other parts from reference TRBV15 and TRBJ1-1): DAMVIQNPRYQVTQFGKPVTLSCSQTLNHNVMYWYQQKSSQAPKLLFHYYDKDFNNEADTPDNFQSRRPNTSFCFLDIRSPGLGDTAMYLCATSRDLGQGEAFFGQGTRLTVV.

This clone was recorded once. This chain connects TRBV6-1 to TRBJ1-2, with 7 bases aligning to TRBD1. The J segment lost 4 bases and the V segment lost 2 bases, leaving 4 bases of the junction unmatched. Germline CDR1 is MNHNS and CDR2 is SASEGT. The CDR3 is 14 residues long. In DNA, the CDR3 is TGTGCCAGCAGTGAATTTTCAGGGGGCTATGGCTACACCTTC. As protein: CASSEFSGGYGYTF.

The J gene is TRBJ2-1, the V gene TRBV6-5; 8 bases are shared with TRBD2. Germline V gives CDR1 MNHEY, CDR2 SVGAGI. This CDR3 contains 14 residues. V lost 8 bases to trimming and J lost 0 bases; unmatched junction nucleotides: 3. CDR3 loop: CASRGGSSYNEQFF. DNA of the CDR3: TGTGCCAGCCGGGGGGGGAGCTCCTACAATGAGCAGTTCTTC.

This chain connects TRBV2 to TRBJ2-5; unclear D gene. From germline, CDR1 is SNHLY and CDR2 FYNNEI. The ends were cut back, 6 bases at V and 4 bases at J, with 15 bases in the middle. This CDR3 is 14 amino acids long. CDR3 in amino acids: CASREDQPRETQYF. CDR3 in DNA: TGTGCCAGCAGAGAGGATCAGCCTAGAGAGACCCAGTACTTC.

This chain connects TRBV11-2 to TRBJ1-5, with TRBD1 as a possible D gene (5 bases). The CDR3 consists of 14 residues. V dropped 4 bases and J dropped 6 bases, with 13 bases sitting between them. Per germline, CDR1 SGHAT and CDR2 FQNNGV. CDR3 amino acids: CASSSAGGGQPQHF. As DNA, the CDR3 is TGTGCCAGCAGCTCAGCCGGGGGAGGTCAGCCCCAGCATTTT.

This clone showed up just a few times. The V call is TRBV11-3, the J call TRBJ1-1, with D possibly being TRBD1 (6 bases). Germline CDR1 SGHNT, CDR2 YENEEA. The CDR3 sequence is 13 residues long. Trimming removed 4 bases at V and 7 bases at J, with 13 bases between. Here the CDR3 DNA reads TGTGCCAGCAGCTCCTGGACAGAGGATGAAGCTTTCTTT. Residues: CASSSWTEDEAFF.

This chain uses TRBV15 with TRBJ1-4, with a possible D match to TRBD1 (6 bases). The CDR3 loop spans 14 amino acids. CDR1 is LNHNV, CDR2 YYDKDF, per germline (reference sequence). V gave up 0 bases and J gave up 7 bases, with 9 bases separating them. Here the CDR3 reads CATSRDRTAEKLFF. The CDR3 nucleotides read TGTGCCACCAGCAGAGATCGGACAGCTGAAAAACTGTTTTTT.